These 9 T cell receptor beta chains share one sample of origin, sequenced in a study of T-cell reconstitution after alpha-beta-depleted transplantation in children. The authors prepared the TCRbeta library with unique molecular identifiers. Using its own MiXCR run on the PCR reads, TCRdb lists one record per CDR3 protein. The data contain a few hundred thousand distinct CDR3 sequences, 9% to 10% of them seen just once; the ten biggest clones take up 5% to 5.5%. The material sequenced was PBMCs from the stem cell graft donor, taken from the stem cell graft. The receptors come from a human donor who donated a stem cell graft to a child with SCID.

This clonotype has ten or more counts. This rearrangement joins TRBV20-1 to TRBJ1-2, with 10 bases fitting TRBD1. V was clipped by 1 base and J by 4 bases; unmatched bases: 12. The CDR3 spans 17 residues. Germline V gene sequence: CDR1 DFQATT, CDR2 SNEGSKA (reference sequence). CDR3 sequence: CSARGPGQGRSVYGYTF. The CDR3 DNA follows: TGCAGTGCTAGAGGACCGGGACAGGGGCGCTCCGTCTATGGCTACACCTTC.

This clonotype has a count of ten or more. The chain links TRBV4-1 to TRBJ2-3; D gene uncertain. V dropped 0 bases and J dropped 5 bases, with 12 bases sitting between them. The CDR3 is made up of 15 amino acids. CDR1 and CDR2 (germline): MGHRA, YSYEKL. The CDR3 protein is CASSQEWAAGDTQYF. The CDR3 DNA reads as TGCGCCAGCAGCCAAGAATGGGCGGCCGGAGATACGCAGTATTTT.

A note on this clonotype: One junction end disagrees with the germline gene, perhaps due to a read error. The chain couples TRBV12-3 or TRBV12-4 to TRBJ2-7; D is perhaps TRBD2 (6 bases). The CDR3 contains 14 residues. The CDR3 nucleotides read TGTGCCAGCAGCCCATTGGGGGGTTTGGTAGCGCAGCACTTC. Translation gives CASSPLGGLVAQHF.

The chain recombines TRBV5-4 with TRBJ2-3; D is unresolved. The CDR3 sequence is 15 residues long. V was cut by 0 bases and J by 8 bases, with 16 bases left in between. Germline V gene lookup returns CDR1 SGHNT and CDR2 YYREEE (reference sequence). The CDR3 region is CASSLDKLSAVTQYF. The CDR3 DNA sequence: TGTGCCAGCAGCTTGGATAAGCTCTCGGCAGTTACGCAGTATTTT.

This clonotype was recorded at least ten times. The J gene is TRBJ2-1, the V gene TRBV21-1; the DNA was not used to check the table's D call, TRBD1. TRBV21-1 corresponds to a pseudogene. CDR3 length: 15 amino acids. The DNA for the CDR3 is TGTGCCAGCAGCACTAGACAGGGGGGTGACAATGAGCAGTTCTTC. Its translation is CASSTRQGGDNEQFF.

The table lists this clonotype with many counts. The J gene is TRBJ1-1, the V gene TRBV5-1; D call uncertain. CDR3 size: 13 residues. Trimming stripped 5 bases from V and 0 bases from J, with 8 bases between. The germline V gene has CDR1 SGHRS and CDR2 YFSETQ. CDR3: CASRSFMNTEAFF. Here the CDR3 DNA reads TGCGCCAGCAGATCCTTCATGAACACTGAAGCTTTCTTT.

The sample holds a few counts of this clonotype. The chain uses TRBV11-1 and TRBJ2-4; tentatively, D is TRBD2 (7 bases). V lost 1 base, J lost 1 base, and 20 bases lay in between. CDR1 is SGHAT and CDR2 is FQDESV in the germline V gene (reference sequence). CDR3 length: 19 residues. The CDR3 DNA is TGTGCCAGCAGCTTAGAAGGGGGGGAGAAGCAGGGGGCCAAAAACATTCAGTACTTC. This gives the protein CASSLEGGEKQGAKNIQYF.

This clonotype appeared a single time. The chain combines TRBV29-1 with TRBJ2-3; D remains unclear. The CDR3 totals 13 residues. The germline V gene encodes CDR1 SQVTM and CDR2 ANQGSEA. V lost 3 bases and J lost 8, with 15 bases in between. DNA for the CDR3: TGCAGCGTTGAGAGCCTGTTAGGTTTTACGCAGTATTTT. Translated: CSVESLLGFTQYF.

The V call is TRBV10-3, the J call TRBJ2-2; 9 positions agree with TRBD2. This CDR3 is 19 amino acids long. Germline V lookup: CDR1 ENHRY, CDR2 SYGVKD. The J segment lost 2 bases and the V segment lost 0 bases, leaving 10 bases of the junction unmatched. The CDR3 DNA reads as TGTGCCATCAGTGAGTCGCGGATAGCGGGGGCTTCCAACACCGGGGAGCTGTTTTTT. As protein: CAISESRIAGASNTGELFF.